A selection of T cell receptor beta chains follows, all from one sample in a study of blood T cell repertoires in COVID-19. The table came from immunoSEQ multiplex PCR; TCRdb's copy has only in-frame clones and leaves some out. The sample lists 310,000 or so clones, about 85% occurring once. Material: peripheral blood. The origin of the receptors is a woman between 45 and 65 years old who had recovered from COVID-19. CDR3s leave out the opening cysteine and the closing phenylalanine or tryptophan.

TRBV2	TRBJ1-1	ASGTGNTEAF
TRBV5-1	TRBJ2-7	ASSVTGVHEQY
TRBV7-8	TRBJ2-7	ASSRGRGTSGRAGRSEQY
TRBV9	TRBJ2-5	ASSKFAGDQETQY
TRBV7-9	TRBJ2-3	ASSLDQGGQY
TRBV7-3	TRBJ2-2	ASRRDRNTGELF
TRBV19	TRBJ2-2	ASTNLRTSGNTGELF
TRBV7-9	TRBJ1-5	ASRRPGTGESQPQH
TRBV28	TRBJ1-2	ASGGTGSNYGYT
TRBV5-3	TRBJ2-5	ARSGGYQETQY
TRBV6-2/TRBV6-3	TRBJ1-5	ASSTRGYSNQPQH
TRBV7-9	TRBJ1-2	ASSPIRTANYGYT
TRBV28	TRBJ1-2	ASSLQYLLLRT
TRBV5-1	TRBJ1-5	ASSSGTGGQPQH
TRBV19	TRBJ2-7	ASRGQGIYEQY
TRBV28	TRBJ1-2	ASSTSLSGGYT
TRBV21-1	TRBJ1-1	ASKTPERESGSEAF
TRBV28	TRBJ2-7	ASSFEGFYEQY
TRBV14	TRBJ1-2	ASSQDQKHGYT
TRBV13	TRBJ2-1	ASSLSGSGIKPGREF
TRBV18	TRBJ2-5	ASSPAGEETQY
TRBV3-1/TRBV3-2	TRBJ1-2	ASSQEGVGVGYGYT
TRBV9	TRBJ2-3	ASSSLGAGQGGADTQY
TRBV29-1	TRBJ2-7	SVEIRERLPYEQY
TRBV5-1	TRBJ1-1	ASSLLGQGGRNTEAF
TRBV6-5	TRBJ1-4	ASSRLQGEKLF
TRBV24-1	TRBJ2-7	ATLFYEQY
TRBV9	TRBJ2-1	ASSVDAGRSYNEQF
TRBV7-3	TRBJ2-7	ASSPTGTSGMYEQY